This T cell receptor (beta chain) stems from a study of cytomegalovirus exposure and HLA in healthy donors. About the research overall: Earlier, 95 million to 120 million unique TCR beta sequences were recovered from approximately 200 million T cells by an analysis.

Study results and limitations: The authors later found HLA-associated TCR beta chains more clonally expanded than equally common others. A later look showed TCR association rates differing by HLA locus, highest for DRB1 and lowest for HLA-C. A later analysis linked a missense DCLRE1C variant to TCR beta V- and J-gene trimming.

The primer mix had 60 Vbeta and 13 Jbeta primers. Clones were sequenced by immunoSEQ multiplex PCR, and TCRdb holds only the in-frame ones, with some missing. The sample shows about 150,000 clones, around 84% of them seen only once. As to this clone: What it binds is not known.

CDR1 and CDR2 (germline): SGHDN, FVKESK. This CDR3 spans 13 amino acids. V gave up 3 bases and J gave up 7 bases, with 10 bases separating them. The TCR sequence derives from a man aged 40-50 years in good health and CMV-seropositive. The genes are TRBV14 and TRBJ1-5, with TRBD1 as a possible D gene (5 bases). The source material was PBMCs. The CDR3 nucleotides read TGTGCCAGCAGCCAGGGGCAGTGGCAGCCCCAGCATTTT. Translated, it gives CASSQGQWQPQHF.